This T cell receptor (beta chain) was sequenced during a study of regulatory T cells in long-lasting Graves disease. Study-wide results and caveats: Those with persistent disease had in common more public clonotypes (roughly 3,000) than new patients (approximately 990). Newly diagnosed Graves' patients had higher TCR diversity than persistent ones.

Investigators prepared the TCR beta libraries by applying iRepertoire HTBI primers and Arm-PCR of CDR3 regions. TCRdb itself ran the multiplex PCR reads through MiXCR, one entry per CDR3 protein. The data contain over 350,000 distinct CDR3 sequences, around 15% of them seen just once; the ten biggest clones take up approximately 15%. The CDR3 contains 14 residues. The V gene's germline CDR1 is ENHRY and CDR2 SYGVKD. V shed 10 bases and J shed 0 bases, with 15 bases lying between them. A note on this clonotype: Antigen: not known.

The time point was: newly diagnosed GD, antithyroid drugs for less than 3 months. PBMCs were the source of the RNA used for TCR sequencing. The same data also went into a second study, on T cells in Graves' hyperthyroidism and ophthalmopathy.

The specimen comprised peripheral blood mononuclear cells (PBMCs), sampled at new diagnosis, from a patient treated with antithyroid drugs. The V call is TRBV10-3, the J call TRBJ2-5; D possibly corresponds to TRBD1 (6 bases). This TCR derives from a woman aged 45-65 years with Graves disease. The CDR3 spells CATQRTGNQETQYF. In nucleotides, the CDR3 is TGTGCCACACAACGTACAGGGAACCAAGAGACCCAGTACTTC.